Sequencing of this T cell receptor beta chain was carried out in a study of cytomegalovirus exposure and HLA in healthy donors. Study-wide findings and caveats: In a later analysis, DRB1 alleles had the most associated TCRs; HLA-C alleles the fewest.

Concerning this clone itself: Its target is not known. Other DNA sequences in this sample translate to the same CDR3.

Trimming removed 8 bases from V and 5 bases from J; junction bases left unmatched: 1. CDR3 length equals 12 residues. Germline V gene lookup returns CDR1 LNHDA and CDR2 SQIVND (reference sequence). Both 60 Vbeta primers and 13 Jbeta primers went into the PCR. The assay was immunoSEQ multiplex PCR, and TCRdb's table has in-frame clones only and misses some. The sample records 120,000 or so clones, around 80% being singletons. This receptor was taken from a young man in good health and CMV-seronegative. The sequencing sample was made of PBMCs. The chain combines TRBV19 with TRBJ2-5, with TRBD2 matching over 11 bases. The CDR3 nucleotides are TGTGCCAGTCGACTAGCGGGGGAGACCCAGTACTTC. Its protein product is CASRLAGETQYF.